Below, 16 T cell receptor beta chains from the same sample are listed, as sequenced in a study of beta chain features in type 1 diabetes. Study results and limitations: Shortening of TCRB CDR3s, moderate but significant, appeared in all four CD4+ subsets of Type 1 diabetes patients.

These receptors' targets are unknown. Reverse transcribing all isolated RNA meant expressed TCRB transcripts were sequenced. The data were produced by immunoSEQ multiplex PCR, yet TCRdb's version contains in-frame clones alone and is incomplete. The sample has 150,000 to 200,000 clones; roughly 63% are singletons. Sample: naive CD4+ T cells from blood. Receptor source: a man aged 25 to 40 with type 1 diabetes.

This chain joins TRBV7-2 and TRBJ2-3, with TRBD2 identical over 7 bases. Germline trimming cut 5 bases from V and 2 bases from J; bases unmatched to any gene: 16. Germline-derived CDR1 and CDR2 are SGHTA and FQGNSA. The length of the CDR3 is 18 residues. CDR3 sequence: CASSPQGSSGSYTDTQYF. The DNA for the CDR3 is TGTGCCAGCAGCCCCCAAGGTAGTAGCGGGTCCTACACAGATACGCAGTATTTT.

The chain is built from TRBV20-1 and TRBJ2-7, with D unresolved. V was trimmed by 5 bases and J by 4 bases, leaving 9 bases between them. Looked up from germline, CDR1 is DFQATT and CDR2 is SNEGSKA (reference sequence). The CDR3 extends over 11 amino acids. The CDR3: CSAPDIYEQYF. In nucleotides, the CDR3 is TGCAGTGCTCCTGACATTTACGAGCAGTACTTC.

V is TRBV29-1 and J is TRBJ2-7; D not resolved. CDR1 is SQVTM, CDR2 ANQGSEA, per germline. Trimming took off 7 bases at V and 2 bases at J, with 9 bases between the two ends. This CDR3 is 11 amino acids long. The CDR3 bases are TGCAGCGGTGGCACAGCCTACGAGCAGTACTTC. Protein product: CSGGTAYEQYF.

This chain links TRBV11-2 with TRBJ2-2; D assignment may be TRBD1 or TRBD2 (6 bases each). The CDR3 is 15 amino acids. The germline V gene encodes CDR1 SGHAT and CDR2 FQNNGV. V was clipped by 5 bases and J by 4 bases, with 14 bases between them. The DNA of the CDR3 is TGTGCCAGCAGCCCATTACGGGGGCGCACCGGGGAGCTGTTTTTT. This gives the protein CASSPLRGRTGELFF. Full variable domain (outside the CDR3, taken from reference TRBV11-2 and TRBJ2-2): EAGVAQSPRYKIIEKRQSVAFWCNPISGHATLYWYQQILGQGPKLLIQFQNNGVVDDSQLPKDRFSAERLKGVDSTLKIQPAKLEDSAVYLCASSPLRGRTGELFFGEGSRLTVL.

The chain has TRBV25-1 and TRBJ1-1; D possibly corresponds to TRBD1 (5 bases). The CDR3 sequence is 12 residues long. V was cut by 9 bases and J by 7 bases, with 15 bases left in between. Germline V gene sequence: CDR1 MGHDK, CDR2 SYGVNS. CDR3 bases: TGTGCCAGTTATACCGAACAGGATGAAGCTTTCTTT. This sequence encodes CASYTEQDEAFF.

This chain connects TRBV23-1 to TRBJ2-7; 8 positions match TRBD1. TRBV23-1 is identified as an open reading frame with a role that is uncertain. Losses at the gene ends were 7 bases for V and 3 bases for J; bases not matched to a gene: 8. The CDR3 length is 14 residues. The CDR3 DNA follows: TGCGCCAGCATCCCAGGGACAGGATGCTACGAGCAGTACTTC. This translates into CASIPGTGCYEQYF.

CDR3 sequence: CASRPTGVRTDTQYF. In nucleotides, the CDR3 is TGTGCCAGCAGACCTACAGGGGTTCGCACAGATACGCAGTATTTT. V usage is TRBV7-2 and J usage is TRBJ2-3, with 7 bases identical to TRBD1. The V and J ends lost 6 bases and 1 base, in that order; junction bases with no gene match: 7. The CDR3 consists of 15 residues. The V gene's germline CDR1 is SGHTA and CDR2 FQGNSA.

This chain uses TRBV27 with TRBJ1-6; 8 bases agree with TRBD1. J was trimmed by 2 bases and V by 4 bases; bases with no gene match: 7. Germline V gene sequence: CDR1 MNHEY, CDR2 SMNVEV (reference sequence). There are 17 residues in the CDR3. The CDR3 region is CASSSTGVGTYNSPLHF. DNA for the CDR3: TGTGCCAGCAGTTCGACAGGGGTTGGTACCTATAATTCACCCCTCCACTTT.

The chain recombines TRBV6-6 with TRBJ1-5; 8 bases agree with TRBD1. CDR3 length equals 12 residues. CDR1 and CDR2 (germline): MNHNY, SVGAGI (reference sequence). Trimming cost V 7 bases and J 7 bases; bases outside gene matches: 3. In nucleotides, the CDR3 is TGTGCCAGCATGGACAGGGCCCAGCCCCAGCATTTT. The encoded protein is CASMDRAQPQHF.

The chain employs TRBV18 and TRBJ1-2; 9 nucleotides agree with TRBD1. The CDR3 spans 13 residues. J was trimmed by 4 bases and V by 6 bases; bases with no gene match: 3. Germline loops: CDR1 KGHSH, CDR2 LQKENI. As DNA, the CDR3 is TGTGCCAGCTCCCTGGGACAGGGCTATGGCTACACCTTC. Protein: CASSLGQGYGYTF.

The V gene is TRBV7-9, the J gene TRBJ2-7, with TRBD1 identical over 9 bases. Germline V lookup: CDR1 SEHNR, CDR2 FQNEAQ (reference sequence). Losses at the gene ends were 5 bases for V and 1 base for J; bases not matched to a gene: 3. This CDR3 has 14 residues. Here the CDR3 DNA reads TGTGCCAGCAGCAACGACAGGGGGTCCTACGAGCAGTACTTC. This translates into CASSNDRGSYEQYF. The complete variable domain, with remaining parts taken from reference TRBV7-9 and TRBJ2-7, reads DTGVSQNPRHKITKRGQNVTFRCDPISEHNRLYWYRQTLGQGPEFLTYFQNEAQLEKSRLLSDRFSAERPKGSFSTLEIQRTEQGDSAMYLCASSNDRGSYEQYFGPGTRLTVT.

V is TRBV7-2 and J is TRBJ2-5, with D possibly matching TRBD2 (6 bases). Trimming pared 6 bases from V and 5 bases from J, leaving 13 bases between. In germline, CDR1 is SGHTA, CDR2 FQGNSA. This CDR3 region has 13 residues. The CDR3: CASRGGPEETQYF. CDR3 DNA: TGTGCCAGCAGGGGGGGTCCCGAGGAGACCCAGTACTTC.

The rearrangement joins TRBV9 to TRBJ2-7; a weak D match, TRBD1 (5 bases). Trimming left V 0 bases short and J 2 bases short, with 9 bases between. Germline CDR1 reads SGDLS; CDR2 reads YYNGEE. The CDR3 totals 14 residues. The CDR3 nucleotides read TGTGCCAGCAGCGTAGGGACATTTCCCTACGAGCAGTACTTC. This encodes CASSVGTFPYEQYF.

This clone has just a few counts. The chain recombines TRBV29-1 with TRBJ2-3, with 13 bases aligning to TRBD2. V lost 6 bases and J lost 1; bases outside the gene matches: 13. The CDR3 contains 18 residues. CDR1 is SQVTM, CDR2 ANQGSEA, per germline. The CDR3 here is CSVAELAGGLGGTDTQYF. CDR3 bases: TGCAGCGTCGCCGAACTAGCGGGGGGGCTTGGTGGCACAGATACGCAGTATTTT.

The chain carries TRBV30 and TRBJ2-1, with 7 bases identical to TRBD1. Losses at the gene ends were 2 bases for V and 8 bases for J; bases not matched to a gene: 9. The CDR3 runs to 14 residues. In germline, CDR1 is GTSNPN, CDR2 SVGIG (reference sequence). CDR3 sequence: CAWSLGGKRDEQFF. In DNA form, the CDR3 reads TGTGCCTGGAGTCTAGGGGGCAAAAGGGATGAGCAGTTCTTC.

The V gene is TRBV5-1, the J gene TRBJ1-1; D is perhaps TRBD1 (5 bases). Per germline, CDR1 SGHRS and CDR2 YFSETQ. CDR3 length: 13 amino acids. Trimming shortened V by 4 bases and J by 2 bases, and 9 bases separated the two germline ends. In DNA form, the CDR3 reads TGCGCCAGCAGCCTTCAGGGAAACACTGAAGCTTTCTTT. The encoded protein is CASSLQGNTEAFF.